Listed here is a single T cell receptor (beta chain). This clone showed up just a few times. Its recognized antigen is unknown. Per-base qualities were not stored, and no clone one base away is much larger. The sample is drawn from a study of blood T cell repertoires in COVID-19 (dated by TCRdb to 2020 to 2022). Context from the whole study: Collaborator samples came from the United States, Italy and Spain and covered acute and convalescent phases of COVID-19. The material from the prospective study consisted of cDNA or gDNA derived from T cells, B-cell-depleted T cells, or PBMCs. The dataset comprised deeply sampled blood TCRbeta repertoires from subjects exposed to, actively infected with, or recovered from COVID-19. A freely available public database, intended as a resource for researchers studying the immune response to SARS-CoV-2, is where the repertoires were released. The samples were drawn from two sources: the first 160 participants of the ongoing ImmuneRACE study, and about 1,300 subjects contributed by 6 global collaborators. Sample metadata almost always included a de-identified subject ID, COVID-19 status, age in years and sex. Where available, HLA class I and class II types were taken from metadata supplied by the sample provider and were not determined by assay-based typing.

TCRbeta CDR3 regions were amplified from genomic DNA by means of the immunoSEQ Assay, a bias-controlled multiplex PCR. In the paper's pipeline: The number of nucleated cells in each sample was estimated by amplification of reference gene primers within the assay. To quantify the absolute abundance of each unique TCRbeta CDR3 rearrangement, sequence reads were collapsed and filtered. For each sample, productive Simpson clonality was calculated by taking the square root of Simpson's diversity index across productive rearrangements. This is the immuneACCESS table as TCRdb keeps it, with only in-frame sequences that have V and J called. A part of the clones is gone; compared with another copy, unresolved V genes explain less than half, and the rest is unexplained. V and J calls plus clone size are reproduced from that table; the DNA served to infer D and trimming. This sample is represented by 60,000 to 65,000 clones; approximately 80% of them were singletons. The ten biggest clones cover 32% of the sample.

Each collaborating institution followed its own protocols to collect whole blood in K2EDTA tubes. For TCRbeta analysis, collaborators shipped samples as frozen whole blood, isolated PBMCs, or DNA extracted from either of those sample types. Results the study describes overall, beyond this receptor: How much clinical and demographic metadata was included differed by source and by participant, and the metadata was provided uncurated.

Via the germline V gene, CDR1 is SGHDN and CDR2 FVKESK. The CDR3 goes from the cysteine to the phenylalanine over 15 residues. The read is trimmed to its CDR3 DNA, 45 bases read in frame from base 1. V is cut back by 4 bases and J by 6 bases, with 6 bases in the junction unmatched. This receptor was obtained from a human donor in a cohort sampled during active COVID-19. The material sequenced was peripheral blood. Recombination linked TRBV14 to TRBJ1-6, and 7 bases in between align with TRBD1. The CDR3 reads CASSLGTATNSPLHF. The nucleotide sequence reads TGTGCCAGCAGCCTCGGGACAGCCACTAATTCACCCCTCCACTTT.